A selection of T cell receptor beta chains follows, all from one sample in a study of blood T cell repertoires in COVID-19. Profiled with immunoSEQ multiplex PCR; TCRdb holds only in-frame clones, not every one. The profile covers around 110,000 clones, with approximately 84% appearing a single time and less than 9% taken by the ten largest. The sample consisted of peripheral blood. All receptors derive from a man between 65 and 79 years old with active or convalescent COVID-19. CDR3s include the opening cysteine and the closing phenylalanine or tryptophan. Each record gives: V gene, CDR3 protein.

TRBV2,CASSENSSGPQHF
TRBV5-1,CASSAGTGSHTEAFF
TRBV18,CASSPGRNSPLHF
TRBV4-2,CASSQEQGGYGYTF
TRBV7-2,CASSLPQGALGNTIYF
TRBV19,CASRNTGTGVTDTQYF
TRBV7-9,CASSPRENTEAFF
TRBV6-1,CASSEARGGPSNQPQHF
TRBV11-2,CASSRLADNEQFF
TRBV19,CASSGDTSGYGYTF
TRBV5-1,CASSLTGTPSTDTQYF